Presented here are 16 T cell receptor beta chains from one specimen sequenced in a study of cytomegalovirus exposure and HLA in healthy donors. PCR employed 60 Vbeta and 13 Jbeta primers. Clones were read by immunoSEQ multiplex PCR, and TCRdb kept only the in-frame ones, dropping some. The sample gives some 120,000 clones, approximately 80% of which show up once; about 1.7% is in the top ten. Sequenced: PBMCs. The origin of the receptors is a man younger than 30 in good health and CMV-seronegative.

The rearrangement joins TRBV5-6 to TRBJ2-7; tentatively, D is TRBD1 (5 bases). Looked up from germline, CDR1 is SGHDT and CDR2 is YYEEEE. The length of the CDR3 is 15 residues. Trimming removed 0 bases at V and 3 bases at J, with 13 bases between. CDR3 amino acids: CASSLVTDLDYEQYF. Here the CDR3 DNA reads TGTGCCAGCAGCTTGGTGACAGACTTAGACTACGAGCAGTACTTC. The complete variable domain, with remaining parts taken from reference TRBV5-6 and TRBJ2-7, reads DAGVTQSPTHLIKTRGQQVTLRCSPKSGHDTVSWYQQALGQGPQFIFQYYEEEERQRGNFPDRFSGHQFPNYSSELNVNALLLGDSALYLCASSLVTDLDYEQYFGPGTRLTVT.

This chain links TRBV5-1 with TRBJ1-2; 8 nucleotides align to TRBD1. The J segment lost 4 bases and the V segment lost 2 bases, leaving 10 bases of the junction unmatched. This CDR3 is built from 16 residues. Germline V gene data show CDR1 as SGHRS and CDR2 as YFSETQ. This CDR3 is CASSFGTGTGLYGYTF. In DNA, the CDR3 is TGCGCCAGCAGCTTCGGGACCGGGACAGGACTCTATGGCTACACCTTC.

The V and J genes are TRBV10-3 and TRBJ2-7, with 7 bases identical to TRBD1. The CDR3 contains 15 residues. V shed 2 bases, J shed 4 bases, and the junction held 8 bases outside the gene matches. Germline loops: CDR1 ENHRY, CDR2 SYGVKD. This CDR3 is CAISEPGGRGYEQYF. DNA for the CDR3: TGTGCCATCAGTGAGCCGGGTGGCAGGGGGTACGAGCAGTACTTC.

As for this clone: Other DNA sequences within the sample encode an identical CDR3. The J gene is TRBJ2-5, the V gene TRBV9; 7 bases align to TRBD2. V dropped 3 bases and J dropped 4; count of bases not matched to a gene: 6. Per germline, CDR1 SGDLS and CDR2 YYNGEE. The CDR3 runs to 14 residues. CDR3 amino acids: CASSEGPGGETQYF. For the CDR3, the DNA is TGTGCCAGCAGCGAGGGACCGGGAGGAGAGACCCAGTACTTC.

The chain employs TRBV28 and TRBJ2-7, with D perhaps TRBD1 (5 bases). Germline lookup yields CDR1 MDHEN and CDR2 SYDVKM. The CDR3 has 16 amino acids. Trimming shortened V by 2 bases and J by 0 bases, and 14 bases separated the two germline ends. DNA of the CDR3: TGTGCCAGCAGTTTAGTTCAGGGTCCCACCTCCTACGAGCAGTACTTC. Translated: CASSLVQGPTSYEQYF.

This clone appeared a single time. The chain recombines TRBV15 with TRBJ2-2; a possible D gene is TRBD1 (7 bases). The CDR3 has 16 amino acids. Germline V CDR1 and CDR2: LNHNV, YYDKDF (reference sequence). With 2 bases removed from V and 4 bases from J, the gap between germline ends came to 14 bases. CDR3 bases: TGTGCCACCAGCAGATCCGGGACAGCGGGCACCGGGGAGCTGTTTTTT. It is translated as CATSRSGTAGTGELFF. The whole variable domain, remainder taken from reference TRBV15 and TRBJ2-2, is DAMVIQNPRYQVTQFGKPVTLSCSQTLNHNVMYWYQQKSSQAPKLLFHYYDKDFNNEADTPDNFQSRRPNTSFCFLDIRSPGLGDTAMYLCATSRSGTAGTGELFFGEGSRLTVL.

V gene TRBV19 combines with J gene TRBJ1-1; possible D gene TRBD1, 5 bases. Trimming removed 7 bases at V and 3 bases at J, with 9 bases between. The CDR3 extends over 12 amino acids. Germline loops: CDR1 LNHDA, CDR2 SQIVND (reference sequence). The CDR3 is CASIDSYTEAFF. The CDR3 bases are TGTGCCAGTATCGACAGTTACACTGAAGCTTTCTTT.

The chain is built from TRBV7-2 and TRBJ2-7; 9 positions match TRBD2. Trimming at V came to 5 bases and at J to 0 bases, leaving 8 bases not matched to a gene. From germline, CDR1 is SGHTA and CDR2 FQGNSA. The CDR3 has 16 residues. CDR3 nucleotide sequence: TGTGCCAGCAGCAGATTAGCGGGGGCCCTCTCCTACGAGCAGTACTTC. Protein product: CASSRLAGALSYEQYF.

The chain combines TRBV5-1 with TRBJ2-5; maybe TRBD1 (6 bases). Trimming removed 3 bases at V and 0 bases at J, with 9 bases between. Germline V CDR1 and CDR2: SGHRS, YFSETQ. The CDR3 totals 14 residues. This CDR3 is CASSSRTDQETQYF. CDR3 nucleotide sequence: TGCGCCAGCAGCTCTCGGACAGACCAAGAGACCCAGTACTTC.

The chain uses TRBV5-1 and TRBJ1-1; D gene ambiguous. The CDR3 is 16 amino acids. V was shortened by 0 bases and J by 0 bases, with 12 bases between the two germline ends. Germline CDR1 is SGHRS and CDR2 is YFSETQ. The CDR3 coding sequence is TGCGCCAGCAGCTTGGGGGCCAGCCGATTGAACACTGAAGCTTTCTTT. Its translation: CASSLGASRLNTEAFF.

The gene calls are TRBV9 and TRBJ2-7, with a weak D call TRBD2 (6 bases). The CDR3 has 15 amino acids. In germline, CDR1 is SGDLS, CDR2 YYNGEE. The V and J ends lost 2 bases and 4 bases respectively, with 16 bases between them. CDR3 DNA: TGTGCCAGCAGCGTTGGGGCGGGACGGAATTACGAGCAGTACTTC. Amino acid sequence: CASSVGAGRNYEQYF. The complete variable domain, with remaining parts taken from reference TRBV9 and TRBJ2-7, reads DSGVTQTPKHLITATGQRVTLRCSPRSGDLSVYWYQQSLDQGLQFLIQYYNGEERAKGNILERFSAQQFPDLHSELNLSSLELGDSALYFCASSVGAGRNYEQYFGPGTRLTVT.

The V call is TRBV14, the J call TRBJ1-4; D is unresolved. Trimming removed 0 bases at V and 0 bases at J, with 17 bases between. CDR1 and CDR2 (germline): SGHDN, FVKESK. CDR3 length: 19 amino acids. The DNA of the CDR3 is TGTGCCAGCAGCCAAGAACCTACAGTCGCCTATGCAACTAATGAAAAACTGTTTTTT. Its translation: CASSQEPTVAYATNEKLFF.

The V gene is TRBV25-1, the J gene TRBJ2-1, with TRBD2 identical over 11 bases. CDR3 length equals 15 residues. J gave up 15 bases and V 1 base, and 11 bases lay outside the gene matches. The germline gives CDR1 MGHDK, CDR2 SYGVNS. The CDR3, as DNA: TGTGCCAGCAGTGAATTGGGTAGCGGGGGGGCGGTTTGGTTCTTC. As protein: CASSELGSGGAVWFF.

The rearrangement uses TRBV2 and TRBJ2-5; 10 bases fit TRBD2. The CDR3 sequence is 16 residues long. After removal of 5 bases from V and 4 bases from J, the junction contained 10 bases not matched to a gene. Germline CDR1 SNHLY, CDR2 FYNNEI. CDR3 nucleotide sequence: TGTGCCAGCAGTTCCCGGCTAGCGGGGGTCCGAGAGACCCAGTACTTC. It encodes CASSSRLAGVRETQYF.

The J gene is TRBJ1-1, the V gene TRBV7-9, with D maybe TRBD1 (5 bases). V lost 4 bases and J lost 0, with 15 bases in between. The CDR3 contains 16 residues. Germline values: CDR1 SEHNR, CDR2 FQNEAQ (reference sequence). The CDR3 sequence is CASSYNLQVLNTEAFF. The DNA of the CDR3 is TGTGCCAGCAGCTACAACCTACAGGTTCTGAACACTGAAGCTTTCTTT.

In DNA, the CDR3 is TGTGCCAGCAGCTTAGGAGCAGGGGAGACCCAGTACTTC. Encoded protein: CASSLGAGETQYF. The chain joins TRBV7-3 to TRBJ2-5, with TRBD1 as a possible D gene (5 bases). The V gene lost 2 bases and the J gene lost 5 bases, with 9 bases spanning the gap. Germline CDR1 reads SGHTA; CDR2 reads FQGTGA. The CDR3 is made up of 13 amino acids.